The 32 T cell receptor beta chains below all came from one sample that was sequenced in a study of cytomegalovirus exposure and HLA in healthy donors. It was with 60 Vbeta and 13 Jbeta primers that the PCR ran. Method: immunoSEQ multiplex PCR; TCRdb's copy keeps in-frame clones and lacks some. This table holds over 100,000 clones, 76% found once. The sample taken for sequencing was PBMCs. Every receptor here comes from a woman aged 50 to 65 in good health and CMV-seropositive.

This chain connects TRBV15 to TRBJ2-5; 13 bases are shared with TRBD2. The trim removed 2 bases at V and 7 bases at J, leaving 10 bases unmatched. Germline V lookup: CDR1 LNHNV, CDR2 YYDKDF (reference sequence). The CDR3 has 17 amino acids. The CDR3 coding sequence is TGTGCCACCAGCAGACCTGGACTAGCGGGGGTACTGAGGACCCAGTACTTC. Protein: CATSRPGLAGVLRTQYF.

This clone was counted between two and nine times. The genes are TRBV7-2 and TRBJ2-3; 7 bases match TRBD2. Losses at the gene ends were 6 bases for V and 2 bases for J; bases not matched to a gene: 5. Germline loops: CDR1 SGHTA, CDR2 FQGNSA. The CDR3 covers 14 residues. CDR3 amino acids: CASRWRGSTDTQYF. For the CDR3, the DNA is TGTGCCAGCAGATGGCGGGGGTCCACAGATACGCAGTATTTT.

V and J are TRBV6-1 and TRBJ2-5; D ambiguous. From germline, CDR1 is MNHNS and CDR2 SASEGT. The CDR3 length is 14 residues. Trimming shortened V by 4 bases and J by 0 bases, and 9 bases separated the two germline ends. Here the CDR3 reads CASSGQAYQETQYF. CDR3 in DNA: TGTGCCAGCAGTGGGCAGGCCTACCAAGAGACCCAGTACTTC.

The chain links TRBV6-1 to TRBJ2-2; maybe TRBD1 (6 bases). V was clipped by 4 bases and J by 3 bases, with 9 bases between them. The germline V gene encodes CDR1 MNHNS and CDR2 SASEGT. This CDR3 spans 14 amino acids. In DNA form, the CDR3 reads TGTGCCAGCAGTGGAACAGGGTACACCGGGGAGCTGTTTTTT. Translation: CASSGTGYTGELFF.

The chain uses TRBV4-3 and TRBJ2-3, with D possibly being TRBD2 (7 bases). The germline CDR1 and CDR2 sequences are LGHNA and YSLEER. V was cut by 0 bases and J by 1 base, with 11 bases left in between. CDR3 size: 16 residues. CDR3 in amino acids: CASSQDAGAGTDTQYF. The DNA for the CDR3 is TGCGCCAGCAGCCAAGACGCGGGGGCGGGCACAGATACGCAGTATTTT.

The count of this clone is one. V is TRBV5-6 and J is TRBJ1-5; 7 nucleotides agree with TRBD1. Losses at the gene ends were 2 bases for V and 3 bases for J; bases not matched to a gene: 11. The CDR3 extends over 17 amino acids. The V gene's germline CDR1 is SGHDT and CDR2 YYEEEE. CDR3 amino acids: CASSFRPPRGVNQPQHF. For the CDR3, the DNA is TGTGCCAGCAGCTTCCGACCCCCCAGGGGGGTCAATCAGCCCCAGCATTTT.

The rearrangement joins TRBV6-7 to TRBJ2-7; no clear D. TRBV6-7 counts as an open reading frame of uncertain function. The CDR3 is 11 amino acids. V was trimmed by 0 bases and J by 6 bases, leaving 3 bases between them. The CDR3 DNA reads as TGTGCCAGCAGTTACTCGAGCGAGCAGTACTTC. It specifies CASSYSSEQYF.

This sequence joins TRBV5-6 and TRBJ2-2; D is ambiguous. Germline loops: CDR1 SGHDT, CDR2 YYEEEE. Deletions cut 0 bases from V and 4 bases from J, with 7 bases between. CDR3 size: 14 residues. CDR3 amino acids: CASSLVSGTGELFF. The CDR3 DNA reads TGTGCCAGCAGCTTGGTTTCAGGCACCGGGGAGCTGTTTTTT. Full variable domain (outside the CDR3, taken from reference TRBV5-6 and TRBJ2-2): DAGVTQSPTHLIKTRGQQVTLRCSPKSGHDTVSWYQQALGQGPQFIFQYYEEEERQRGNFPDRFSGHQFPNYSSELNVNALLLGDSALYLCASSLVSGTGELFFGEGSRLTVL.

This chain connects TRBV9 to TRBJ2-3; D perhaps matches TRBD2 (5 bases). The CDR3 is made up of 16 amino acids. Trimming stripped 3 bases from V and 0 bases from J, with 14 bases between. The V gene's germline CDR1 is SGDLS and CDR2 YYNGEE. CDR3 protein: CASSGLQGSSTDTQYF. The DNA for the CDR3 is TGTGCCAGCAGCGGACTCCAAGGGAGTAGCACAGATACGCAGTATTTT.

This chain joins TRBV7-3 and TRBJ2-3; D uncertain. CDR3 length equals 14 residues. The V gene's germline CDR1 is SGHTA and CDR2 FQGTGA. Trimming left V 5 bases short and J 6 bases short, with 15 bases between. The CDR3 DNA follows: TGTGCCAGCAGCCAAGGAGACCCGAGGGATACGCAGTATTTT. Translated, it gives CASSQGDPRDTQYF.

The chain has TRBV11-2 and TRBJ2-3; 12 bases fit TRBD1. There are 16 residues in the CDR3. Germline trimming cut 4 bases from V and 6 bases from J; bases unmatched to any gene: 8. Germline V gene data show CDR1 as SGHAT and CDR2 as FQNNGV. The CDR3 coding sequence is TGTGCCAGCAGCTCAGGCGGGACAGGGGGCTTTGATACGCAGTATTTT. Protein: CASSSGGTGGFDTQYF.

This chain connects TRBV27 to TRBJ2-5; 9 nucleotides match TRBD1. The J segment lost 2 bases and the V segment lost 3 bases, leaving 10 bases of the junction unmatched. The CDR3 contains 17 residues. CDR1 is MNHEY, CDR2 SMNVEV, per germline (reference sequence). CDR3 sequence: CASSLGTDRGGQETQYF. The CDR3 DNA follows: TGTGCCAGCAGTTTGGGGACCGACAGGGGGGGACAAGAGACCCAGTACTTC.

The chain recombines TRBV7-2 with TRBJ1-2; 7 bases align to TRBD1. This CDR3 is 16 amino acids long. The V gene end was trimmed by 1 base and the J gene end by 4 bases; junction bases not matched to a gene: 9. The germline CDR1 and CDR2 sequences are SGHTA and FQGNSA. The CDR3 region is CASSLVQGRASYGYTF. CDR3 DNA: TGTGCCAGCAGCTTAGTACAGGGGAGAGCTTCCTATGGCTACACCTTC.

This clone came up a few times. In the same sample, other DNA sequences code for this CDR3. The chain joins TRBV5-1 to TRBJ2-1; 7 nucleotides line up with TRBD2. The CDR3 length is 15 residues. The germline V gene has CDR1 SGHRS and CDR2 YFSETQ. V shed 4 bases, J shed 1 base, and the junction held 5 bases outside the gene matches. CDR3 loop: CASSPGGGSYNEQFF. The CDR3 DNA sequence: TGCGCCAGCAGCCCCGGGGGAGGGTCCTACAATGAGCAGTTCTTC.

The chain has TRBV5-4 and TRBJ2-1; D is possibly TRBD2 (5 bases). Trimming pared 4 bases from V and 0 bases from J, leaving 11 bases between. The CDR3 totals 15 residues. Germline V gene sequence: CDR1 SGHNT, CDR2 YYREEE (reference sequence). The CDR3: CASSRTRSSYNEQFF. The CDR3 DNA reads as TGTGCCAGCAGCCGGACTCGGAGCTCCTACAATGAGCAGTTCTTC.

V gene TRBV7-3 combines with J gene TRBJ2-5; D unclear. The V end lost 1 base, the J end lost 5 bases, and 5 bases lay between the germline ends. The germline gives CDR1 SGHTA, CDR2 FQGTGA. This CDR3 comprises 12 residues. The CDR3, as DNA: TGTGCCAGCAGCTTAAACGGGGAGACCCAGTACTTC. Protein: CASSLNGETQYF.

This chain joins TRBV7-3 and TRBJ2-1; TRBD2 is a possible D gene (5 bases). Between the trimmed V and J ends, which lost 5 bases and 2 bases, there was a span of 16 bases. Germline V gene sequence: CDR1 SGHTA, CDR2 FQGTGA. The length of the CDR3 is 16 residues. The CDR3 protein is CASSRGIVGAYNEQFF. CDR3 sequence (DNA): TGTGCCAGCAGCCGTGGGATAGTCGGGGCCTACAATGAGCAGTTCTTC.

The rearrangement joins TRBV15 to TRBJ2-7, with 8 bases aligning to TRBD2. V gave up 8 bases and J gave up 1 base; unmatched junction bases: 4. This CDR3 has 13 residues. From germline, CDR1 is LNHNV and CDR2 YYDKDF (reference sequence). As DNA, the CDR3 is TGTGCCACCCCGGGGGGGGGATCCTACGAGCAGTACTTC. Translated: CATPGGGSYEQYF.

This clone was observed a single time. The chain has TRBV4-1 and TRBJ2-5; TRBD1 matches 7 bases. CDR1 and CDR2 from the germline V gene are MGHRA and YSYEKL. The J segment lost 7 bases and the V segment lost 1 base, leaving 3 bases of the junction unmatched. There are 13 residues in the CDR3. The DNA for the CDR3 is TGCGCCAGCAGCCAAGGACAGGGTGGGACCCAGTACTTC. It yields the protein CASSQGQGGTQYF.

The chain uses TRBV5-4 and TRBJ1-2, with 9 bases matching TRBD1. Trimming cost V 4 bases and J 8 bases; bases outside gene matches: 15. Germline V CDR1 and CDR2: SGHNT, YYREEE (reference sequence). This CDR3 contains 16 residues. CDR3 nucleotide sequence: TGTGCCAGCAGCCGGGACAGGGAAGTGGTCGGTGGAGGCTACACCTTC. Amino acids: CASSRDREVVGGGYTF.

The chain links TRBV6-5 to TRBJ1-2, with D perhaps matching TRBD1 (6 bases). Trimming removed 0 bases at V and 4 bases at J, with 12 bases between. The CDR3 runs 15 residues. Germline CDR1 reads MNHEY; CDR2 reads SVGAGI. In nucleotides, the CDR3 is TGTGCCAGCAGTTACTCCTACAGGGAACCCTATGGCTACACCTTC. Residues: CASSYSYREPYGYTF.

CDR3 protein: CASSIRDRGDQPQHF. For the CDR3, the DNA is TGTGCCAGTAGTATCCGGGACAGGGGCGATCAGCCCCAGCATTTT. The chain combines TRBV19 with TRBJ1-5, with 10 nucleotides matching TRBD1. The CDR3 consists of 15 residues. Germline CDR1 reads LNHDA; CDR2 reads SQIVND (reference sequence). V shed 3 bases and J 5 bases; nucleotides not matched to a gene: 4.

The chain joins TRBV6-6 to TRBJ1-2; 8 nucleotides agree with TRBD1. CDR1 and CDR2 from the germline V gene are MNHNY and SVGAGI (reference sequence). This CDR3 spans 14 amino acids. Germline trimming cut 5 bases from V and 7 bases from J; bases unmatched to any gene: 9. Here the CDR3 reads CASSTPDRVSGYTF. The CDR3, as DNA: TGTGCCAGCAGTACCCCGGACAGGGTGTCTGGCTACACCTTC.

This sequence joins TRBV5-1 and TRBJ2-7; the match to TRBD2 covers 7 bases. CDR3 length: 14 amino acids. J gave up 2 bases and V 4 bases, and 6 bases lay outside the gene matches. Germline values: CDR1 SGHRS, CDR2 YFSETQ. The CDR3 region is CASSPGGTTYEQYF. The CDR3 DNA sequence: TGCGCCAGCAGCCCCGGGGGGACGACCTACGAGCAGTACTTC.

On this clone itself: At one of its ends the junction is not consistent with the germline gene, which may arise from a read error. J is TRBJ2-6 and V is TRBV5-1; 11 bases are a match to TRBD2. CDR1 is SGHRS, CDR2 YFSETQ, per germline. The length of the CDR3 is 17 residues. The CDR3, as DNA: TGCGCCAGCAGCCCCTTAGCGGGAGGGCTTGGGGCCAACGGCCTGACTTTC. Its translation is CASSPLAGGLGANGLTF.

V and J are TRBV6-6 and TRBJ2-7, with TRBD2 matching 11 bases. The CDR3 is 12 amino acids. V dropped 6 bases and J dropped 6; count of bases not matched to a gene: 1. Germline V gene sequence: CDR1 MNHNY, CDR2 SVGAGI (reference sequence). In nucleotides, the CDR3 is TGTGCCAGCAGCGGGACTAGCGGCGAGCAGTACTTC. Protein product: CASSGTSGEQYF.

The chain recombines TRBV19 with TRBJ1-4; D gene unclear. In germline, CDR1 is LNHDA, CDR2 SQIVND (reference sequence). The CDR3 extends over 14 amino acids. V lost 5 bases and J 2 bases, leaving 9 bases between the germline ends. The CDR3 sequence: CASSRYGTNEKLFF. The CDR3, as DNA: TGTGCCAGTAGTCGATACGGGACTAATGAAAAACTGTTTTTT.

The chain is built from TRBV7-2 and TRBJ2-7, with D possibly matching TRBD1 (6 bases). The CDR3 consists of 13 residues. Germline CDR1 and CDR2: SGHTA and FQGNSA. The V gene lost 4 bases and the J gene lost 2 bases, with 9 bases spanning the gap. The CDR3 nucleotides are TGTGCCAGCAGCTCCTGGACAGCCTACGAGCAGTACTTC. It encodes CASSSWTAYEQYF.

The chain employs TRBV7-3 and TRBJ2-7; 10 bases agree with TRBD2. J was trimmed by 7 bases and V by 3 bases; bases with no gene match: 6. Per germline, CDR1 SGHTA and CDR2 FQGTGA. The CDR3 spans 14 residues. This chain's CDR3 is CASSFLAGDREQYF. CDR3 DNA sequence: TGTGCCAGCAGCTTCCTAGCGGGAGACCGAGAGCAGTACTTC.

Only a few counts were recorded for this clone. The rearrangement uses TRBV29-1 and TRBJ1-1; D may be TRBD1 (5 bases). The CDR3 loop spans 14 amino acids. From germline, CDR1 is SQVTM and CDR2 ANQGSEA. V was cut by 1 base and J by 4 bases, with 13 bases left in between. CDR3 nucleotide sequence: TGCAGCGTTGAAGGGAGGGGCGCCGGCACTGAAGCTTTCTTT. It specifies CSVEGRGAGTEAFF.

This chain connects TRBV9 to TRBJ2-2; D ambiguous. CDR3 size: 14 residues. Germline V gene data show CDR1 as SGDLS and CDR2 as YYNGEE. The V and J ends lost 4 bases and 0 bases respectively, with 7 bases between them. CDR3 nucleotide sequence: TGTGCCAGCAGCCCCCACACGAACACCGGGGAGCTGTTTTTT. Its protein product is CASSPHTNTGELFF.

CDR3 DNA: TGCGCCAGCAGCCTCCCGGGACTAGCGGGCCCCTGGAGCCCCTACAATGAGCAGTTCTTC. Translated: CASSLPGLAGPWSPYNEQFF. This sequence joins TRBV4-1 and TRBJ2-1; 12 nucleotides agree with TRBD2. The CDR3 sequence is 20 residues long. Germline CDR1 and CDR2: MGHRA and YSYEKL. The V gene end was trimmed by 4 bases and the J gene end by 2 bases; junction bases not matched to a gene: 15.